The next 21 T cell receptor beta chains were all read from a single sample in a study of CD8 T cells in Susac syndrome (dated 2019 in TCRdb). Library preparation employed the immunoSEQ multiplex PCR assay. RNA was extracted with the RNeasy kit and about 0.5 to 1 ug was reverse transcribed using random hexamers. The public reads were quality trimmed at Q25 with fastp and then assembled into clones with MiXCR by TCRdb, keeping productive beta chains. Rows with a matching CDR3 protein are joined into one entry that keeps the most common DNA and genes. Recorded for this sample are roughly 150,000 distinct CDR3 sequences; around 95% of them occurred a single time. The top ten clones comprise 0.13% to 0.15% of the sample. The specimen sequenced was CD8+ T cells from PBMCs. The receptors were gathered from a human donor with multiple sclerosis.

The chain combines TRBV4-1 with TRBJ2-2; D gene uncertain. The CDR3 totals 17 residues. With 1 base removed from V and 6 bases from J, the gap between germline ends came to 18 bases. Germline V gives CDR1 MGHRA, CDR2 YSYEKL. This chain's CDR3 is CASSQGNHRPVAGELFF. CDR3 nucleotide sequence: TGCGCCAGCAGCCAAGGCAACCATCGGCCGGTTGCCGGGGAGCTGTTTTTT.

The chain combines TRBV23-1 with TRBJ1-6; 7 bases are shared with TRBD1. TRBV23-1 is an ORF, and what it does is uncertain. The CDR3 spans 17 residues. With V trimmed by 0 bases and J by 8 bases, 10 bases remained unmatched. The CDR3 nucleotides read TGCGCCAGCAGTCAATCGTGTGGGACAGCCCTAGATTCACCCCTCCACTTT. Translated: CASSQSCGTALDSPLHF.

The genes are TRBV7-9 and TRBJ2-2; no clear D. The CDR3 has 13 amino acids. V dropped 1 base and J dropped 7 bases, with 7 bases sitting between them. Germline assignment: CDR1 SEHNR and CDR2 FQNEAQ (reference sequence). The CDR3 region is CASSLGRGGELFF. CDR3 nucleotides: TGTGCCAGCAGCTTAGGCAGAGGCGGGGAGCTGTTTTTT.

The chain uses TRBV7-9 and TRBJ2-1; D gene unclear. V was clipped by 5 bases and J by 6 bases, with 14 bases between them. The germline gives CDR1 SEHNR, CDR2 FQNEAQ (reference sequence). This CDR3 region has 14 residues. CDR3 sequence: CASSPERVANEQFF. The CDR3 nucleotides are TGTGCCAGCAGCCCCGAACGGGTCGCCAATGAGCAGTTCTTC. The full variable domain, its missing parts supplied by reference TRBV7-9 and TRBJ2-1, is DTGVSQNPRHKITKRGQNVTFRCDPISEHNRLYWYRQTLGQGPEFLTYFQNEAQLEKSRLLSDRFSAERPKGSFSTLEIQRTEQGDSAMYLCASSPERVANEQFFGPGTRLTVL.

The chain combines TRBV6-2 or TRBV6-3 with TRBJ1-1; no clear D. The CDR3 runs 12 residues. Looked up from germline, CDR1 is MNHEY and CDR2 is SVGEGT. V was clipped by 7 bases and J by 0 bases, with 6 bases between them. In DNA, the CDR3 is TGTGCCAGCACACAGTTGAACACTGAAGCTTTCTTT. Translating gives CASTQLNTEAFF.

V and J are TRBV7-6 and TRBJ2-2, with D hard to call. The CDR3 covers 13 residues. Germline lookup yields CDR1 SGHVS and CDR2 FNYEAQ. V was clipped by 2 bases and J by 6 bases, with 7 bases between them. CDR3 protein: CASSLSRSGELFF. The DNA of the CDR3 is TGTGCCAGCAGCTTATCCCGATCCGGGGAGCTGTTTTTT.

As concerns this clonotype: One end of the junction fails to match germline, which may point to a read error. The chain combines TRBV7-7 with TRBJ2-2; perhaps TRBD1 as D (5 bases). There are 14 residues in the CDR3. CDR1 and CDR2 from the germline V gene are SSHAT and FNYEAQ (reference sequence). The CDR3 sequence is CASSPTENTGELFF. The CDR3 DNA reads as TGTGCTAGCAGCCCGACAGAGAACACCGGGGAGCTGTTTTTT.

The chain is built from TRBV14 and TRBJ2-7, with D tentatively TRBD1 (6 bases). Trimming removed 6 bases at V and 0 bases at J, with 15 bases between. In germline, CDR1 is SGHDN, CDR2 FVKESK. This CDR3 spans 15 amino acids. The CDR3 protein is CASSHDRLTSYEQYF. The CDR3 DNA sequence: TGTGCCAGCAGTCACGACAGGCTAACCTCCTACGAGCAGTACTTC. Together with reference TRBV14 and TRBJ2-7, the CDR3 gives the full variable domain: EAGVTQFPSHSVIEKGQTVTLRCDPISGHDNLYWYRRVMGKEIKFLLHFVKESKQDESGMPNNRFLAERTGGTYSTLKVQPAELEDSGVYFCASSHDRLTSYEQYFGPGTRLTVT.

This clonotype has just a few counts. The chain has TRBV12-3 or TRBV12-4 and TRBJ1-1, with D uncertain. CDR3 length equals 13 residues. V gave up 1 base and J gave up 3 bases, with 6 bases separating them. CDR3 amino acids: CASSLGTDTEAFF. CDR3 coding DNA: TGTGCCAGCAGTTTAGGGACCGACACTGAAGCTTTCTTT.

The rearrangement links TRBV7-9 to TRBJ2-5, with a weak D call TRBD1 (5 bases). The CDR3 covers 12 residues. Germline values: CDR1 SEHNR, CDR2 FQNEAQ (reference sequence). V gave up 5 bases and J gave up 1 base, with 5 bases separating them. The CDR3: CASSGAQETQYF. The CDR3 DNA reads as TGTGCCAGCAGCGGGGCCCAAGAGACCCAGTACTTC.

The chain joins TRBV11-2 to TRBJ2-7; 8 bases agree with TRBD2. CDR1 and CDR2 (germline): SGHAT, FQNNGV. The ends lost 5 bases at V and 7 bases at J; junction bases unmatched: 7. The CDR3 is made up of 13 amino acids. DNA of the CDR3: TGTGCCAGCAGCAGCCGTGAGCGGGGGGAGCAGTACGTC. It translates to CASSSRERGEQYV.

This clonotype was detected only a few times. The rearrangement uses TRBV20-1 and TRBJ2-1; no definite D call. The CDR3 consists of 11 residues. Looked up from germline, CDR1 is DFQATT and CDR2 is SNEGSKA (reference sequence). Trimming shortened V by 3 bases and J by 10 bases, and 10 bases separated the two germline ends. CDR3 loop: CSARGLGEQFF. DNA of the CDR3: TGCAGTGCTAGGGGTCTAGGGGAGCAGTTCTTC.

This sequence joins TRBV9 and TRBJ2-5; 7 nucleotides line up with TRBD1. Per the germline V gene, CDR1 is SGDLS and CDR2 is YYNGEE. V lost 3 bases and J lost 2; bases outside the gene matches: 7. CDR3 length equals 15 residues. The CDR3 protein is CASSEGAGTQETQYF. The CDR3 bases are TGTGCCAGCAGCGAGGGGGCCGGGACACAAGAGACCCAGTACTTC.

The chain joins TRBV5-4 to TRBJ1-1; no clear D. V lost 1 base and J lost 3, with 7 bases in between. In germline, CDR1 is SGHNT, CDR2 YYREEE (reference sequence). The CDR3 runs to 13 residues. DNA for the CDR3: TGTGCCAGCAGCTTGACGGCGTACACTGAAGCTTTCTTT. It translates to CASSLTAYTEAFF.

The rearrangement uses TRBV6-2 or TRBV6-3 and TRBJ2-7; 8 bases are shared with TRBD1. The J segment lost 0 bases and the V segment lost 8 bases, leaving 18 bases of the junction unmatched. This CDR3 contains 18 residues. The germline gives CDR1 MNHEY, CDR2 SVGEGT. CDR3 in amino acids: CASSWQGAIGADSYEQYF. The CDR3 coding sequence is TGTGCCAGCTCGTGGCAGGGGGCTATTGGAGCGGACTCCTACGAGCAGTACTTC.

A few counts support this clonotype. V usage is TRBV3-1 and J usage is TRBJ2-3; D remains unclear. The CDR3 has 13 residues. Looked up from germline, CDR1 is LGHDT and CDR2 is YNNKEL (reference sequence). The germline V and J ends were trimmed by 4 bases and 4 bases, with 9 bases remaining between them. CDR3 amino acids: CASSLGSSDTQYF. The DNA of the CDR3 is TGTGCCAGCAGCCTCGGGTCCTCAGATACGCAGTATTTT.

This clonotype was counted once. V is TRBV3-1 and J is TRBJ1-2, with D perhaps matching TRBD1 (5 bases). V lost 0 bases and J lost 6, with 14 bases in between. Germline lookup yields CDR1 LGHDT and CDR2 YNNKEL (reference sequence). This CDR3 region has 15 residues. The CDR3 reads CASSQDADRRDGYTF. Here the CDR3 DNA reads TGTGCCAGCAGCCAAGATGCTGACAGAAGAGATGGCTACACCTTC. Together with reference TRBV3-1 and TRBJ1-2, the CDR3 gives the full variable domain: DTAVSQTPKYLVTQMGNDKSIKCEQNLGHDTMYWYKQDSKKFLKIMFSYNNKELIINETVPNRFSPKSPDKAHLNLHINSLELGDSAVYFCASSQDADRRDGYTFGSGTRLTVV.

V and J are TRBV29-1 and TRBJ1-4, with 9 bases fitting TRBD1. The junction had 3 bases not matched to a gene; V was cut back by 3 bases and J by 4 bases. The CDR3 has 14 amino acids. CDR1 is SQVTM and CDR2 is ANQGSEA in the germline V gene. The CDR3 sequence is CSVDRTGDNEKLFF. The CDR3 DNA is TGCAGCGTTGATCGGACAGGGGATAATGAAAAACTGTTTTTT.

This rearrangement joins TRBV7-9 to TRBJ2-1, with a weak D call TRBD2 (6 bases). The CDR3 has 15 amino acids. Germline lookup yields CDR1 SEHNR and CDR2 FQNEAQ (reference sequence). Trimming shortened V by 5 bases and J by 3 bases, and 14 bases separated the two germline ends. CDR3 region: CASSLPGGNYNEQFF. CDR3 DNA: TGTGCCAGCAGCCTCCCTGGGGGGAACTACAATGAGCAGTTCTTC.

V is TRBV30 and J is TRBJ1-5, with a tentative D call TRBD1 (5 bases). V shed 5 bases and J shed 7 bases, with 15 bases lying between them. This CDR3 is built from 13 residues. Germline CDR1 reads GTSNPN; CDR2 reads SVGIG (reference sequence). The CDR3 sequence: CAWSAGMGQPQHF. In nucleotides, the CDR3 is TGTGCCTGGTCGGCAGGGATGGGGCAGCCCCAGCATTTT.

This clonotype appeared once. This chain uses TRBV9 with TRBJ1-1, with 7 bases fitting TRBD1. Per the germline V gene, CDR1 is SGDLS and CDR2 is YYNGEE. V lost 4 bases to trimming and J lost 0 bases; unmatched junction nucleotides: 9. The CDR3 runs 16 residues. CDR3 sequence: CASSPPPRGMNTEAFF. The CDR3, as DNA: TGTGCCAGCAGCCCTCCCCCCAGGGGGATGAACACTGAAGCTTTCTTT.